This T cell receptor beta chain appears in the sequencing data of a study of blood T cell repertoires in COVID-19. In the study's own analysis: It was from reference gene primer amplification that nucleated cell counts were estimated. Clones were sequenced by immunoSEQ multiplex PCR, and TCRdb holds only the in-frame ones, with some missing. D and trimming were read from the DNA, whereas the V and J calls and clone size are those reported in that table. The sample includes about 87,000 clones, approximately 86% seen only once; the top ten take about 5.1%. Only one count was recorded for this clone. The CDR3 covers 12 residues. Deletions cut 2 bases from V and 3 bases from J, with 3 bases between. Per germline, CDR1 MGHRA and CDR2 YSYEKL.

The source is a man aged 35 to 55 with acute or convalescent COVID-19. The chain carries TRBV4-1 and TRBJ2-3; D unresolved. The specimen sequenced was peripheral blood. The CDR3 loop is CASSQRTDTQYF. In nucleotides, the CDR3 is TGCGCCAGCAGCCAACGGACAGATACGCAGTATTTT.